These 18 T cell receptor beta chains were all obtained from the same sample, sequenced in a study of tumor-infiltrating lymphocytes in primary liver carcinoma. In addition to blood RNA drawn from unsorted whole blood, germline DNA was extracted. Synthesis of TCR beta cDNA was carried out from approximately 500 ng total RNA with a constant-region primer. Sequencing libraries for TCR beta derived from three nested multiplex PCR rounds that used slightly modified ARM-PCR. TRBV1-TRBV30 forward primers paired with a C-beta reverse primer were used in the first two PCR rounds, which ran around 10 cycles each. In TCRdb, the multiplex PCR reads were re-called with MiXCR into one record per CDR3 protein. This table has fewer than 350,000 distinct CDR3 sequences, 50% to 70% appearing once. The specimen was peripheral blood. These TCRs come from a man aged 35-49 years with primary liver carcinoma and hepatitis B virus infection.

This clonotype was seen once. A junction boundary mismatches the germline segment, possibly from a read error. The rearrangement links TRBV29-1 to TRBJ2-1, with TRBD2 identical over 9 bases. The germline V gene encodes CDR1 SQVTM and CDR2 ANQGSEA. CDR3 length: 14 amino acids. The CDR3 nucleotides read TGCAGCGTCCCTTACGTGCTAGCGGGACATGATCAGTTCTTC. Translated, it gives CSVPYVLAGHDQFF.

As regards this clonotype: A read error may be the cause here, since a much bigger clone is one base away. This CDR3 is missing its conserved last phenylalanine or tryptophan, likely due to a read error. The chain couples TRBV4-1 to TRBJ2-7; TRBD2 might be the D (6 bases). Germline V gives CDR1 MGHRA, CDR2 YSYEKL. V gave up 0 bases and J gave up 3 bases, with 12 bases separating them. The CDR3 totals 15 residues. The DNA of the CDR3 is TGCGCCAGCAGCCAAGACCCCGGGGGTAGCTACGAGCAGTACCTC. Protein: CASSQDPGGSYEQYL.

For this clonotype: Being one base from a much bigger clone, this may be a read error. The J gene is TRBJ2-1, the V gene TRBV2; TRBD2 aligns across 8 bases. V shed 10 bases, J shed 5 bases, and the junction held 13 bases outside the gene matches. Germline lookup yields CDR1 SNHLY and CDR2 FYNNEI. This CDR3 contains 15 residues. CDR3 in DNA: TGTGCCATCAACCCCTCAGCGGGAGTTCACAATGAGCAGTTCTTC. Residues: CAINPSAGVHNEQFF.

This clonotype showed up just a few times. The chain couples TRBV7-8 to TRBJ2-4, with 7 bases lining up with TRBD1. CDR1 is SGHVS and CDR2 is FQNEAQ in the germline V gene. J lost 3 bases, V lost 5 bases, and 4 bases had no gene match. The CDR3 totals 14 residues. The CDR3 sequence: CASSPTGSKNIQYF. The CDR3, as DNA: TGTGCCAGCAGCCCGACAGGGAGCAAAAACATTCAGTACTTC.

This clonotype is a singleton in its sample. One base away lies a much larger clone, so this may be a sequencing read error. This chain joins TRBV4-1 and TRBJ1-5; 8 bases line up with TRBD1. From germline, CDR1 is MGHRA and CDR2 YSYEKL. The CDR3 loop spans 17 amino acids. The CDR3 bases are TGCGCCAGCAACCAAGATGCGGCAGGGGGCGGCAATCAGCCCCAGCATTTT. As protein: CASNQDAAGGGNQPQHF.

The rearrangement uses TRBV7-9 and TRBJ2-7; 7 nucleotides match TRBD1. The CDR3 has 15 amino acids. Germline assignment: CDR1 SEHNR and CDR2 FQNEAQ (reference sequence). V gave up 5 bases and J gave up 4 bases; unmatched junction bases: 11. The DNA of the CDR3 is TGTGCCAGCAGCGTAACCGGGACAGTCGATTACGAGCAGTACTTC. Protein product: CASSVTGTVDYEQYF.

This chain uses TRBV5-4 with TRBJ2-4; D is perhaps TRBD2 (6 bases). Per the germline V gene, CDR1 is SGHNT and CDR2 is YYREEE (reference sequence). V was cut by 2 bases and J by 5 bases, with 11 bases left in between. The CDR3 loop spans 14 amino acids. The CDR3 loop is CASSFSAGQNIQYF. The CDR3 nucleotides read TGTGCCAGCAGCTTCTCGGCGGGGCAAAACATTCAGTACTTC.

The sample holds a few counts of this clonotype. A much larger clone sits a single nucleotide away, making a read error possible. This chain connects TRBV29-1 to TRBJ2-1; D remains unclear. The germline V gene encodes CDR1 SQVTM and CDR2 ANQGSEA. The CDR3 runs to 13 residues. V dropped 4 bases and J dropped 5 bases, with 12 bases sitting between them. CDR3 sequence: CSVVGRDNNEQFF. As DNA, the CDR3 is TGCAGCGTTGTTGGACGAGACAACAATGAGCAGTTCTTC.

This clonotype was seen a few times. Being one base from a much bigger clone, this may be a read error. The J gene is TRBJ2-5, the V gene TRBV29-1; 8 nucleotides align to TRBD2. The CDR3 has 15 residues. Germline V gives CDR1 SQVTM, CDR2 ANQGSEA. The CDR3 protein is CSAAALREAQEIQYF. CDR3 DNA sequence: TGCAGCGCCGCCGCCCTGCGGGAGGCCCAAGAGATCCAGTACTTC.

Comments on this clonotype: Compared with germline, one end of the junction differs, possibly owing to a read error. The chain links TRBV10-3 to TRBJ1-2, with D possibly matching TRBD1 (5 bases). Germline CDR1 reads ENHRY; CDR2 reads SYGVKD. The CDR3 spans 15 residues. CDR3 sequence: CVISESRGGPYGYTF. Here the CDR3 DNA reads TGTGTCATCAGTGAGTCGAGGGGTGGGCCCTATGGCTACACCTTC.

Remarks on this clonotype: A much bigger clone sits one base away, suggesting this may be a read error. This chain uses TRBV28 with TRBJ1-2; 8 bases agree with TRBD1. This CDR3 has 14 residues. The V gene's germline CDR1 is MDHEN and CDR2 SYDVKM. V shed 7 bases and J 5 bases; nucleotides not matched to a gene: 9. The CDR3 coding sequence is TGTGCCAGCACCATGACAGGGGTCGCTTATGGCTACACCTTC. Encoded protein: CASTMTGVAYGYTF.

There are a few counts of this clonotype. The gene calls are TRBV30 and TRBJ2-3; 8 nucleotides agree with TRBD1. The germline V gene has CDR1 GTSNPN and CDR2 SVGIG (reference sequence). The CDR3 has 13 amino acids. V trimming: 4 bases; J trimming: 5 bases; junction bases outside the gene matches: 5. The CDR3 nucleotides are TGTGCCTGGACGACAGGGGCCCGAGATACGCAGTATTTT. Amino acid sequence: CAWTTGARDTQYF.

Of note for this clonotype: An end of the junction does not agree with germline; a read error may underlie this. The chain joins TRBV11-1 to TRBJ2-5, with 9 bases identical to TRBD1. Germline-derived CDR1 and CDR2 are SGHAT and FQDESV (reference sequence). The CDR3 sequence is 14 residues long. The CDR3 loop is CGSAPRTGVQTQYF. The CDR3 nucleotides read TGTGGCAGCGCCCCCAGGACAGGGGTACAGACCCAGTACTTC.

About this clonotype itself: Germline is not matched at one junction end, which may reflect a read error. The chain recombines TRBV12-3 or TRBV12-4 with TRBJ1-5, with D possibly being TRBD1 (6 bases). The CDR3 loop spans 16 amino acids. The CDR3 DNA follows: TGTGCCAGCAACCCCGGGACAAGGGGTACAAGACAGCCCCAGCGTTTT. Translated, it gives CASNPGTRGTRQPQRF.

About this clonotype itself: Since no conserved phenylalanine or tryptophan closes the CDR3, a read error is the likely cause. The gene calls are TRBV4-2 and TRBJ2-1; the match to TRBD2 covers 9 bases. From germline, CDR1 is LGHNA and CDR2 YNFKEQ. The CDR3 length is 17 residues. The chain's CDR3 is CASSQEVAGASYNGQFL. The CDR3 DNA is TGTGCCAGCAGCCAAGAGGTAGCGGGGGCCTCCTACAATGGGCAGTTCTTA.

In the case of this clonotype: The junction departs from germline at one end; a sequencing error may be responsible. This chain joins TRBV29-1 and TRBJ2-1, with a weak D call TRBD2 (5 bases). The length of the CDR3 is 15 residues. Germline CDR1 reads SQVTM; CDR2 reads ANQGSEA. As DNA, the CDR3 is TGCAGCGTTGATATGCCCGGGAACTCCTACAACGAGCAGTTCTTC. It yields the protein CSVDMPGNSYNEQFF.

The V gene is TRBV20-1, the J gene TRBJ1-1; D is unresolved. Trimming stripped 6 bases from V and 4 bases from J, with 15 bases between. CDR3 size: 13 residues. Germline V gives CDR1 DFQATT, CDR2 SNEGSKA (reference sequence). CDR3 nucleotide sequence: TGCAGTGCCCTTTTACACAGATCCACTGAAGCTTTCTTT. Protein product: CSALLHRSTEAFF.

The chain employs TRBV28 and TRBJ1-1; D might be TRBD1 (6 bases). Germline V gene data show CDR1 as MDHEN and CDR2 as SYDVKM. The ends were cut back, 3 bases at V and 11 bases at J, with 10 bases in the middle. The CDR3 totals 11 residues. The DNA of the CDR3 is TGTGCCAGCAGTTTGTTGAGGGGGGCTTTCTTT. This encodes CASSLLRGAFF.